A single TCR beta chain is shown here with its context. Its cognate antigen is unknown. J was trimmed by 7 bases and V by 6 bases; bases with no gene match: 11. The CDR3 is 15 amino acids. The germline gives CDR1 MDHEN, CDR2 SYDVKM. The data originate from a study of cytomegalovirus exposure and HLA in healthy donors. Regarding the study as a whole: Association of a missense DCLRE1C variant with TCR beta V- and J-gene trimming was reported in a later analysis. Researchers reported that three CMV-associated chains were confirmed in vitro as CMV antigen-specific.

Though nominally healthy at sampling, donors likely had unrecorded immune exposures. In the PCR, 60 Vbeta and 13 Jbeta primers were used. Original processing notes: The authors later counted tens of millions of unique TCR beta chains, around 9.9 million of them shared. Some clones are missing from TCRdb's copy, which holds only in-frame ones; the method was immunoSEQ multiplex PCR. The V and J calls and clone size come from that table; D and trimming were worked out from the DNA. The table records under 200,000 clones, around 80% of them present only once. The chain combines TRBV28 with TRBJ1-4; 7 bases map to TRBD1. Material for sequencing was PBMCs. This clonotype originated in a woman aged 35 to 49 in good health and CMV-seronegative. The CDR3 here is CASSLSQQGGEKLFF. The CDR3 region has the DNA TGTGCCAGCAGCCTCTCCCAGCAGGGGGGTGAAAAACTGTTTTTT.